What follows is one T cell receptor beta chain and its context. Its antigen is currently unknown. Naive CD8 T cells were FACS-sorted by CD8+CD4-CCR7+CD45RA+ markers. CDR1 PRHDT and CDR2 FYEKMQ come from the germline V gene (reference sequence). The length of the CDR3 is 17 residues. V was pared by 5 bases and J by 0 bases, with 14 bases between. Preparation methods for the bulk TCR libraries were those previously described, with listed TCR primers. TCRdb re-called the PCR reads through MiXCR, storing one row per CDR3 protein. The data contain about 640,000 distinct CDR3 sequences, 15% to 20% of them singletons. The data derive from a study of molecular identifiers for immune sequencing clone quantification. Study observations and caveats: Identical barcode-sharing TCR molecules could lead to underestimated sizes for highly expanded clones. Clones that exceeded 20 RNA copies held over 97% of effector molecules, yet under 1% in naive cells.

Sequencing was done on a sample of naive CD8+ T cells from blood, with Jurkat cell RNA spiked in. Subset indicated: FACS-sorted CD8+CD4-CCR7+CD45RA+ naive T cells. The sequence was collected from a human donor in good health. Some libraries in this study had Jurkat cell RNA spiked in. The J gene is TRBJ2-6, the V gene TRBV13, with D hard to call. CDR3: CASSPYYWTSGANVLTF. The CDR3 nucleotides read TGTGCCAGCAGCCCGTACTATTGGACCTCTGGGGCCAACGTCCTGACTTTC.